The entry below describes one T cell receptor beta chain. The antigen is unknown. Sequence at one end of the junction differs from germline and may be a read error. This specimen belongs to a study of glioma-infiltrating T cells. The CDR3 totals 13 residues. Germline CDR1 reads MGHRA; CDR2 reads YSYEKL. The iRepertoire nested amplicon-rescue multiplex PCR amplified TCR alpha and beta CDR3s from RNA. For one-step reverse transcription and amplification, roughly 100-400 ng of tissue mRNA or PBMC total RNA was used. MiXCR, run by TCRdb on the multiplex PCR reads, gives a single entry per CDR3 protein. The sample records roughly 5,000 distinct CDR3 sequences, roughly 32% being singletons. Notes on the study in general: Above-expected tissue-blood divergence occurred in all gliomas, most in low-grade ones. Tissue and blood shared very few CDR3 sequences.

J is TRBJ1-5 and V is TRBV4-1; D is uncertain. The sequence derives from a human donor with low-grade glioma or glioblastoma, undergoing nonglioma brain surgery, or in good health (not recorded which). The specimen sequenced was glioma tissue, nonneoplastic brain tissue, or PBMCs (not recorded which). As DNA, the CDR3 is TGCGCCAGCAGCAAAGATAGAACTCAGCCCCAGCATTTT. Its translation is CASSKDRTQPQHF.